The present T cell receptor (beta chain) was sequenced within a study of T cell responses to AZD1222 COVID-19 vaccine. CDR3 length: 15 amino acids. V gave up 4 bases and J gave up 4 bases, with 18 bases separating them. Germline lookup yields CDR1 SGHNT and CDR2 YYREEE (reference sequence). Profiling relied on immunoSEQ multiplex PCR, and the TCRdb table lists in-frame clones only, not all of them. The table records under 40,000 clones, around 82% of them present only once. This sequence originates from an adult who received the AZD1222 COVID-19 vaccine. The chain combines TRBV5-4 with TRBJ2-7, with D perhaps matching TRBD1 (5 bases). The sample consisted of peripheral blood, taken 28 days after the second AZD1222 dose. CDR3 nucleotides: TGTGCCAGCAGCCCCCGGCAGGGCATGGGGTACGAGCAGTACTTC. Its protein product is CASSPRQGMGYEQYF. The full variable domain, with the rest looked up from reference TRBV5-4 and TRBJ2-7, is ETGVTQSPTHLIKTRGQQVTLRCSSQSGHNTVSWYQQALGQGPQFIFQYYREEENGRGNFPPRFSGLQFPNYSSELNVNALELDDSALYLCASSPRQGMGYEQYFGPGTRLTVT.